Presented here are 25 T cell receptor beta chains from one specimen sequenced in a study of Graves' ophthalmopathy and Graves' hyperthyroidism. RNA transcripts yielded amplified TCR beta CDR3 regions. HTBI-primed first-round RT-PCR preceded second-round multiplex PCR. MiXCR, applied by TCRdb to the multiplex PCR reads, yields one record per CDR3 protein. Of a few hundred thousand distinct CDR3 sequences detected, 35% to 45% appear once; the ten largest clones hold about 4.6%. Sequencing was performed on peripheral blood or thyroid tissue (not recorded which). Receptors originate from an adult man with Graves' hyperthyroidism.

The table lists this clonotype with many counts. The chain employs TRBV6-5 and TRBJ1-2, with D possibly being TRBD1 (5 bases). Trimming cost V 9 bases and J 4 bases, with 12 bases left between them. The V gene's germline CDR1 is MNHEY and CDR2 SVGAGI. This CDR3 spans 12 amino acids. The CDR3 sequence is CASKGVVYGYTF. CDR3 DNA: TGTGCCAGTAAAGGGGTCGTCTATGGCTACACCTTC.

This clonotype was found many times. Written as DNA, the CDR3 is TGTGCCACCAGTAGAAGATACGAGCAGTACTTC. Translated, it gives CATSRRYEQYF. The chain carries TRBV24-1 and TRBJ2-7; D ambiguous. With 6 bases removed from V and 4 bases from J, the gap between germline ends came to 6 bases. Germline CDR1 is KGHDR and CDR2 is SFDVKD. This CDR3 contains 11 residues.

V usage is TRBV7-2 and J usage is TRBJ2-7; D is perhaps TRBD2 (7 bases). The CDR3 has 15 amino acids. Germline CDR1 SGHTA, CDR2 FQGNSA. Trimming shortened V by 3 bases and J by 5 bases, and 17 bases separated the two germline ends. CDR3 DNA: TGTGCCAGCAGCTTTACCCTGCGCGGGGGCGACGAGCAGTACTTC. Its protein product is CASSFTLRGGDEQYF.

This clonotype has just a few counts. The V gene is TRBV19, the J gene TRBJ2-7; 7 nucleotides match TRBD1. Germline V lookup: CDR1 LNHDA, CDR2 SQIVND (reference sequence). The ends lost 7 bases at V and 2 bases at J; junction bases unmatched: 8. The CDR3 has 14 residues. CDR3 coding DNA: TGTGCCAGTACCCCGACAGGGACCACCTACGAGCAGTACTTC. Its translation is CASTPTGTTYEQYF.

The chain has TRBV6-5 and TRBJ1-5; a possible D gene is TRBD1 (5 bases). The CDR3 runs to 13 residues. Trimming took 5 bases from V and 6 from J, leaving 11 bases between them. Per the germline V gene, CDR1 is MNHEY and CDR2 is SVGAGI. The CDR3 DNA follows: TGTGCCAGCAGTAACGGGGGGATTCAGCCCCAGCATTTT. As protein: CASSNGGIQPQHF.

V is TRBV7-9 and J is TRBJ2-2; D gene unclear. Deletions cut 5 bases from V and 0 bases from J, with 13 bases between. CDR3 length equals 16 residues. In germline, CDR1 is SEHNR, CDR2 FQNEAQ (reference sequence). DNA of the CDR3: TGTGCCAGCAGCCCTATCTGGACCACGAACACCGGGGAGCTGTTTTTT. Encoded protein: CASSPIWTTNTGELFF.

As to this clonotype: A much larger clone differs from this one at a single base, so this may be a read error. The chain carries TRBV20-1 and TRBJ2-7; 9 bases agree with TRBD2. Germline V lookup: CDR1 DFQATT, CDR2 SNEGSKA (reference sequence). The V segment lost 1 base and the J segment 7 bases; nucleotides outside the gene matches: 11. The CDR3 is made up of 15 amino acids. CDR3 bases: TGCAGTGCTAGAGGCCCATATACACTAGCGGGTGAGCAGTACTTC. Translating it yields CSARGPYTLAGEQYF.

The V and J genes are TRBV10-3 and TRBJ2-2; D gene ambiguous. CDR1 is ENHRY and CDR2 is SYGVKD in the germline V gene. This CDR3 has 16 residues. The V gene lost 10 bases and the J gene lost 1 base, with 19 bases spanning the gap. This CDR3 is CASSPQAQMNTGELFF. In DNA, the CDR3 is TGTGCCAGCTCACCACAAGCGCAGATGAACACCGGGGAGCTGTTTTTT.

The V call is TRBV25-1, the J call TRBJ2-5; TRBD1 matches 8 bases. V lost 8 bases, J lost 0 bases, and 5 bases stayed unmatched. The CDR3 loop spans 14 amino acids. Germline-derived CDR1 and CDR2 are MGHDK and SYGVNS. The CDR3: CASPRTGYQETQYF. The CDR3 DNA is TGTGCCAGCCCCCGGACAGGGTACCAAGAGACCCAGTACTTC.

This clonotype was counted ten times or more. J is TRBJ1-5 and V is TRBV19; possibly TRBD1 for D (5 bases). CDR1 is LNHDA, CDR2 SQIVND, per germline (reference sequence). The CDR3 sequence is 15 residues long. Trimming cost V 7 bases and J 0 bases, with 13 bases left between them. This chain's CDR3 is CASTPQGYSNQPQHF. The CDR3 DNA reads TGTGCCAGTACCCCGCAGGGCTATAGCAATCAGCCCCAGCATTTT.

About this clonotype: A much larger clone lies a single base off, so this may be a read error. This chain links TRBV6-5 with TRBJ2-7; tentatively, D is TRBD2 (6 bases). Germline V CDR1 and CDR2: MNHEY, SVGAGI. The CDR3 is 12 residues long. This chain's CDR3 is CASSYSQGGPCF. DNA for the CDR3: TGTGCCAGCAGTTACAGTCAGGGAGGACCGTGCTTC.

This clonotype was picked up many times. This chain joins TRBV5-8 and TRBJ1-2, with D hard to call. CDR1 and CDR2 from the germline V gene are SGHTS and YDEGEE. The CDR3 extends over 14 amino acids. With 4 bases removed from V and 8 bases from J, the gap between germline ends came to 18 bases. The CDR3 is CASSPRTDSYGYTF. The CDR3 nucleotides read TGTGCCAGCAGCCCCCGGACGGATTCGTACGGCTACACCTTC. The whole variable domain, remainder taken from reference TRBV5-8 and TRBJ1-2, is EAGVTQSPTHLIKTRGQQATLRCSPISGHTSVYWYQQALGLGLQFLLWYDEGEERNRGNFPPRFSGRQFPNYSSELNVNALELEDSALYLCASSPRTDSYGYTFGSGTRLTVV.

This clonotype came up many times. The J gene is TRBJ2-7, the V gene TRBV20-1, with D perhaps TRBD2 (5 bases). This CDR3 is 13 amino acids long. Germline lookup yields CDR1 DFQATT and CDR2 SNEGSKA (reference sequence). Trimming took off 1 base at V and 4 bases at J, with 11 bases between the two ends. CDR3 loop: CSARGSRVYEQYF. In DNA, the CDR3 is TGCAGTGCTAGAGGATCGCGGGTGTACGAGCAGTACTTC.

This clonotype was seen ten or more times. This chain links TRBV6-1 with TRBJ2-7; TRBD2 aligns across 7 bases. The CDR3 runs to 15 residues. Germline-derived CDR1 and CDR2 are MNHNS and SASEGT. Trimming removed 1 base from V and 5 bases from J; junction bases left unmatched: 8. For the CDR3, the DNA is TGTGCCAGCAGTGAAGGGGGAGGGAGCGCCGACGAGCAGTACTTC. It translates to CASSEGGGSADEQYF.

A note on this clonotype: With a much larger clone just one base away, this may be a read error. This sequence joins TRBV6-5 and TRBJ2-5; 8 nucleotides align to TRBD2. With 5 bases clipped from V and 5 bases from J, the junction kept 4 bases outside the gene matches. The CDR3 has 13 amino acids. The V gene's germline CDR1 is MNHEY and CDR2 SVGAGI. CDR3 amino acids: CASSEAGVETQYF. The CDR3 DNA follows: TGTGCCAGCAGTGAAGCGGGGGTGGAGACCCAGTACTTC.

This chain links TRBV24-1 with TRBJ2-3, with a possible D match to TRBD2 (5 bases). Germline loops: CDR1 KGHDR, CDR2 SFDVKD. This CDR3 contains 16 residues. Trimming shortened V by 1 base and J by 6 bases, and 16 bases separated the two germline ends. The CDR3 DNA is TGTGCCACCAGTGATTTAGGCGGGTCGGGTCTCGATACGCAGTATTTT. This gives the protein CATSDLGGSGLDTQYF.

CDR3 nucleotide sequence: TGCAGCATGGACAGGGGGGCTGGGGAAAAACTGTTTTTT. Amino acid sequence: CSMDRGAGEKLFF. The V and J genes are TRBV29-1 and TRBJ1-4, with 10 bases matching TRBD1. V lost 8 bases and J lost 8; bases outside the gene matches: 8. The germline gives CDR1 SQVTM, CDR2 ANQGSEA. The CDR3 is made up of 13 amino acids.

In this sample, this clonotype turned up many times. The chain couples TRBV5-5 to TRBJ2-6; possibly TRBD1 for D (7 bases). Germline V gene lookup returns CDR1 SGHKS and CDR2 YYEKEE (reference sequence). The length of the CDR3 is 18 residues. V was shortened by 4 bases and J by 0 bases, with 17 bases between the two germline ends. The chain's CDR3 is CASSTARGASSGANVLTF. CDR3 bases: TGTGCCAGCAGCACGGCCAGGGGGGCCAGCTCTGGGGCCAACGTCCTGACTTTC.

This clonotype was seen at least ten times. This sequence joins TRBV12-3 or TRBV12-4 and TRBJ2-6; tentatively, D is TRBD1 or TRBD2 (5 bases each). This CDR3 has 16 amino acids. V dropped 7 bases and J dropped 0 bases, with 13 bases sitting between them. The CDR3 sequence: CASTLGRFSGANVLTF. The CDR3, as DNA: TGTGCCAGCACCCTGGGACGGTTCTCTGGGGCCAACGTCCTGACTTTC.

With regard to this clonotype: A much larger clone is a single base away; this may be a read error. The chain has TRBV10-3 and TRBJ2-7; tentative D call: TRBD1 (5 bases). The V gene's germline CDR1 is ENHRY and CDR2 SYGVKD. The CDR3 has 12 residues. The CDR3 sequence: CVISDQGYEQYF. Here the CDR3 DNA reads TGTGTCATCAGTGACCAGGGTTACGAGCAGTACTTC.

The rearrangement links TRBV2 to TRBJ1-1; possibly TRBD1 for D (5 bases). The CDR3 totals 17 residues. CDR1 is SNHLY and CDR2 is FYNNEI in the germline V gene. V was cut by 5 bases and J by 1 base, with 20 bases left in between. The CDR3, as DNA: TGTGCCAGCAGTCCGCCGGGATGGGGCAGCCGGAACACTGAAGCTTTCTTT. Translated, it gives CASSPPGWGSRNTEAFF.

This clonotype was seen a handful of times. This chain joins TRBV2 and TRBJ2-7; D perhaps matches TRBD1 (6 bases). This CDR3 is built from 14 residues. In germline, CDR1 is SNHLY, CDR2 FYNNEI. V shed 7 bases and J shed 0 bases, with 13 bases lying between them. The CDR3 nucleotides read TGTGCCAGCAAAAAGGGACACTACTCCTACGAGCAGTACTTC. Its protein product is CASKKGHYSYEQYF.

This clonotype was seen a few times. J is TRBJ2-2 and V is TRBV6-5; D may be TRBD2 (6 bases). The CDR3 totals 13 residues. Deletions cut 2 bases from V and 5 bases from J, with 6 bases between. Germline CDR1 reads MNHEY; CDR2 reads SVGAGI. The CDR3 is CASSYAGTGELFF. In nucleotides, the CDR3 is TGTGCCAGCAGTTACGCGGGAACCGGGGAGCTGTTTTTT.

Regarding this clonotype: This may be a read error: a much more frequent sequence differs by one nucleotide. The V and J genes are TRBV5-1 and TRBJ1-6; no clear D. The germline V and J ends were trimmed by 3 bases and 10 bases, with 17 bases remaining between them. CDR3 length: 15 amino acids. Germline values: CDR1 SGHRS, CDR2 YFSETQ. The CDR3 region has the DNA TGCGCCAGCAGCTCGGCCCTTATAGGACTATCACCCCTCCACTTT. Protein sequence: CASSSALIGLSPLHF.

This clonotype was observed a handful of times. The V and J genes are TRBV5-1 and TRBJ2-5; D perhaps matches TRBD1 (6 bases). Per the germline V gene, CDR1 is SGHRS and CDR2 is YFSETQ. Trimming shortened V by 1 base and J by 5 bases, and 12 bases separated the two germline ends. This CDR3 region has 14 residues. The CDR3 DNA follows: TGCGCCAGCAGCTTGTTATCAGGGGAGGAGACCCAGTACTTC. Translated, it gives CASSLLSGEETQYF. Based on the CDR3 plus reference TRBV5-1 and TRBJ2-5, the full variable domain is KAGVTQTPRYLIKTRGQQVTLSCSPISGHRSVSWYQQTPGQGLQFLFEYFSETQRNKGNFPGRFSGRQFSNSRSEMNVSTLELGDSALYLCASSLLSGEETQYFGPGTRLLVL.